The table lists the clone carrying this T cell receptor beta chain with many counts. The antigen is unknown. Germline CDR1 and CDR2: LNHDA and SQIVND (reference sequence). The CDR3 contains 14 residues. Trimming took 3 bases from V and 4 from J; bases not matched to a gene: 3. The data stem from a study of T cells after yellow fever vaccination. For the study at large: Low-cell-number fractions underwent preparation using SMART-Seq v4 Ultra Low Input.

TCRdb reanalysed the 5' RACE reads using MiXCR and keeps one entry per CDR3 protein. The repertoire holds approximately 32,000 distinct CDR3 sequences, with 4.4% as singletons. Overall study results and limits: At 95% to 96% for CD4 and approximately 88% for CD8, most primary-vaccination clones showed up again after the booster.

Sample: CD8+ T cells sorted from PBMCs, taken 5 days after the yellow fever booster vaccination. The source is a man under 40 who received the YFV17D yellow fever vaccine. The V gene is TRBV19, the J gene TRBJ2-1; 7 positions agree with TRBD1. The CDR3: CASSIMDRYNEQFF. CDR3 DNA sequence: TGTGCCAGTAGTATCATGGACAGGTACAATGAGCAGTTCTTC.